This TCR beta chain was recovered during a study of low-dose radiotherapy and immunotherapy resistance in tumors (dated 2022 in TCRdb). About the study as a whole: In Cohort 1, each fraction delivered 0.5 Gy every 2 weeks, and the prescribed total PTV dose was 6.5 Gy. For Cohort 2, the dose was 1 Gy per fraction given every two weeks, adding up to 13 Gy in total across 26 weeks. Patients were given nivolumab as a 240 mg flat dose every two weeks and ipilimumab at 1 mg/kg every six weeks, with both drugs delivered intravenously. Cyclophosphamide 200 mg/m2 was administered intravenously every two weeks, one day before each radiation and immunotherapy administration. Patients took aspirin 300 mg orally once daily for four cycles, starting on cycle 1 day 1. Randomization of trial participants into treatment groups was not performed. Eight patients were included in the translational analysis, namely three from the first dose cohort plus the first five from the second dose cohort.

V drops 6 bases and J drops 0 bases, leaving 9 bases in between. CDR1 SQVTM and CDR2 ANQGSEA are derived from the germline V gene. The CDR3 covers 12 residues, taking in both the cysteine and the phenylalanine. Only the CDR3 DNA stays, 36 bases, in frame from base 1. This clonotype occurred many times. Its antigen remains undetermined. No per-base quality is available; no much larger clone lies one base away. Instrument used: Illumina HiSeq 2500. Superscript III and a set of TRAV- and TRBV-specific primers were used to synthesize first-strand cDNA, so that both TCRalpha and TCRbeta chains were covered. TCRs were amplified for about 18 PCR cycles with Phusion, using a constant-region primer paired with the adapter attached to the V primers. Amplification of the isolated mRNA was done with the MessageAmp II aRNA Amplification Kit, which involved a roughly 17-hour in vitro transcription at 37 degrees C. The Dynabeads mRNA DIRECT Purification Kit was used to isolate the mRNA for TCR sequencing. Indexed Illumina adapters were added in a second Phusion PCR of about 27 cycles, after which AMPure XP beads were used to purify the products. Per the original workflow: Using custom Perl scripts, TCR sequences encoding the same protein were pooled, out-of-frame sequences were removed, and the abundance of each clonotype was computed. Any TCR sequence backed by just one read was left out of the analysis. The metrics used to describe the repertoires included Shannon entropy, Gini index, clonality, richness, and the frequency of TCRs shared between repertoires. The raw public reads went through TCRdb reprocessing: fastp at Q25, MiXCR clone calling, in-frame beta chains kept. Each entry is one CDR3 protein sequence, shown with its most common DNA and genes. The authors' filters were not applied to this entry. For this sample the table gives around 36,000 distinct CDR3 sequences, of which less than 40% were detected only once. Of the sample, roughly 4% falls within the top ten clones.

Reading the label with the study, this specimen's time point is: before trial treatment. The donors came from RACIN, which was a single-arm phase I dose-escalation trial that paired nivolumab and ipilimumab with aspirin, low-dose cyclophosphamide and low-dose radiotherapy. To be eligible, a patient needed to have an advanced solid tumor that was TIL-negative. This receptor was identified in a male donor with gallbladder cancer. Sample: PBMCs, taken before treatment. The V and J segments used are TRBV29-1 and TRBJ2-7; the D gene is perhaps TRBD2, from 6 matching bases. Here the CDR3 is given as CSVHSGSYEQYF. The nucleotide sequence reads TGCAGCGTCCATAGCGGCTCCTACGAGCAGTACTTC.